This T cell receptor (beta chain) was captured by sequencing in a study of T cells in Graves' hyperthyroidism and ophthalmopathy. This clonotype occurred many times. The CDR3 regions of TCR beta were amplified from RNA transcripts. Carried out on the TCR CDR3, a first-round RT-PCR used the HTBI primer set. One entry per CDR3 protein results from TCRdb running MiXCR on the multiplex PCR reads. The table lists roughly 110,000 distinct CDR3 sequences, about a sixth of them singletons. If no ophthalmopathy progression occurred within 18 months, Graves' hyperthyroidism was stable. Hyperthyroidism in the patients, aged 18 to 65, was newly diagnosed and under 2 months in duration. V was pared by 4 bases and J by 6 bases, with 10 bases between. There are 14 residues in the CDR3. CDR1 and CDR2 (germline): LGHDT, YNNKEL (reference sequence).

Source material: blood. The J gene is TRBJ1-6, the V gene TRBV3-1; the D gene is possibly TRBD1 (5 bases). The TCR originated in a woman between 50 and 59 years old with Graves' hyperthyroidism. The CDR3 region is CASSRSTANSPLHF. CDR3 in DNA: TGTGCCAGCAGCCGATCGACAGCTAATTCACCCCTCCACTTT.